This T cell receptor beta chain is from a study of tumor and adjacent non-tumor tissue in lung cancer. This CDR3 is 14 amino acids long. Trimming pared 4 bases from V and 5 bases from J, leaving 15 bases between. The germline V gene has CDR1 SGHNT and CDR2 YYREEE (reference sequence). RNA was extracted from bulk tissue without any cell sorting. Chemotherapy-naive patients with new lung cancer underwent thoracic surgery in China, August–late 2014. TCRbeta libraries were built with three rounds of nested PCR, modified from ARM-PCR. TCRdb analysed the multiplex PCR reads with MiXCR anew, one entry per CDR3 protein. The data contain around 200,000 distinct CDR3 sequences, approximately 74% of them singletons. Study-level points and caveats: Top 100 clones took a larger repertoire share in normal lung. TCR diversity was significantly greater in tumor than normal lung tissue.

About this clonotype: Antigen: not known.

The chain couples TRBV5-4 to TRBJ1-1; D is possibly TRBD1 (6 bases). The TCR sequence derives from a man in his 60s with non-small cell lung cancer. The sequencing sample was made of lung tumor tissue. The CDR3 region has the DNA TGTGCCAGCAGCCCCGAAAGGGGGTATACTGAAGCTTTCTTT. This sequence encodes CASSPERGYTEAFF. Using reference TRBV5-4 and TRBJ1-1 for the parts outside the CDR3, the full variable domain is ETGVTQSPTHLIKTRGQQVTLRCSSQSGHNTVSWYQQALGQGPQFIFQYYREEENGRGNFPPRFSGLQFPNYSSELNVNALELDDSALYLCASSPERGYTEAFFGQGTRLTVV.